The next 6 T cell receptor beta chains were all read from a single sample in a study of cytomegalovirus exposure and HLA in healthy donors. Primers: 60 Vbeta forward and 13 Jbeta reverse. The repertoire was sequenced with immunoSEQ multiplex PCR; TCRdb's copy has only in-frame clones and lacks some. The data contain 240,000 or so clones, 82% of them singletons. Material: PBMCs. The receptors come from a woman aged 40 to 50 in good health and CMV-seropositive.

This clone was seen more than once but under ten times. The chain links TRBV11-2 to TRBJ2-3; 7 nucleotides match TRBD2. V dropped 2 bases and J dropped 3; count of bases not matched to a gene: 8. The germline gives CDR1 SGHAT, CDR2 FQNNGV. The CDR3 is 16 residues long. The CDR3 is CASSLSGGEGTDTQYF. CDR3 bases: TGTGCCAGCAGCTTATCGGGGGGAGAAGGAACAGATACGCAGTATTTT. Supplemented by reference TRBV11-2 and TRBJ2-3, the full variable domain reads EAGVAQSPRYKIIEKRQSVAFWCNPISGHATLYWYQQILGQGPKLLIQFQNNGVVDDSQLPKDRFSAERLKGVDSTLKIQPAKLEDSAVYLCASSLSGGEGTDTQYFGPGTRLTVL.

The V and J genes are TRBV19 and TRBJ1-2; 8 nucleotides align to TRBD1. Per germline, CDR1 LNHDA and CDR2 SQIVND (reference sequence). Trimming removed 8 bases from V and 5 bases from J; junction bases left unmatched: 4. The CDR3 is made up of 12 amino acids. In DNA, the CDR3 is TGTGCCAGTGACACAGGGGGGTATGGCTACACCTTC. Amino acid sequence: CASDTGGYGYTF.

The V gene is TRBV4-2, the J gene TRBJ2-2, with 11 bases lining up with TRBD2. This CDR3 comprises 18 residues. V was pared by 0 bases and J by 6 bases, with 9 bases of the junction left unmatched. Per germline, CDR1 LGHNA and CDR2 YNFKEQ. CDR3 loop: CASSQDIAGGQMAGELFF. The CDR3 nucleotides read TGTGCCAGCAGCCAAGATATAGCGGGGGGGCAGATGGCCGGGGAGCTGTTTTTT.

The V call is TRBV10-3, the J call TRBJ2-7, with 11 nucleotides matching TRBD2. This CDR3 comprises 14 residues. Germline assignment: CDR1 ENHRY and CDR2 SYGVKD. V shed 10 bases, J shed 1 base, and the junction held 6 bases outside the gene matches. CDR3 residues: CATAGLAGSYEQYF. CDR3 nucleotides: TGTGCCACCGCTGGACTAGCGGGTTCCTACGAGCAGTACTTC.

The V call is TRBV6-6, the J call TRBJ1-1; weak D call: TRBD1 (5 bases). V was trimmed by 7 bases and J by 2 bases, leaving 14 bases between them. Germline V lookup: CDR1 MNHNY, CDR2 SVGAGI (reference sequence). This CDR3 contains 14 residues. The CDR3 DNA reads as TGTGCCAGCATTGATCGGCAGGGCAACACTGAAGCTTTCTTT. Translated: CASIDRQGNTEAFF.

The rearrangement uses TRBV30 and TRBJ1-2; D is perhaps TRBD1 (6 bases). Germline CDR1 is GTSNPN and CDR2 is SVGIG (reference sequence). V was cut by 3 bases and J by 1 base, with 15 bases left in between. The CDR3 runs 15 residues. Here the CDR3 DNA reads TGTGCCTGGAGATTACAGGGTTGGAATAACTATGGCTACACCTTC. Protein product: CAWRLQGWNNYGYTF.